The rows below give T cell receptor beta chains drawn from one sample of a study of blood T cell repertoires in COVID-19. The repertoire was sequenced with immunoSEQ multiplex PCR; TCRdb's copy has only in-frame clones and lacks some. This table holds a few hundred thousand clones, around 89% found once. Sequencing was performed on peripheral blood. These TCRs come from a woman aged 25 to 39 with COVID-19, enrolled during active disease. Each CDR3 is given without its conserved first and last residue.

TRBV29-1,TRBJ2-3,SVGRLADTDTQY
TRBV7-2,TRBJ2-3,ASSLEAGYSTDTQY
TRBV27,TRBJ1-4,ASGRTNEKLF
TRBV12-3/TRBV12-4,TRBJ1-1,ASSRTGDAF
TRBV7-2,TRBJ2-2,ASSLESVRAVNTGELF
TRBV21-1,TRBJ2-1,ASSKVGWKNEQF
TRBV6-2/TRBV6-3,TRBJ2-5,ASSYSLDRGQETQY
TRBV4-3,TRBJ2-2,ASSQDPASGSIWGELF
TRBV6-2/TRBV6-3,TRBJ2-1,ASSYRGYEQF
TRBV11-2,TRBJ2-1,ASSLGLGPYNEQF
TRBV13,TRBJ2-5,ASSRAGKETQY
TRBV6-6,TRBJ2-1,ASGGVFSSYNEQF
TRBV19,TRBJ1-1,ASTRTGLTEAF
TRBV4-1,TRBJ1-1,ASSQLQTGMNTEAF
TRBV2,TRBJ2-2,ASTQQAGTGELF
TRBV29-1,TRBJ2-3,SVEPGFGDTQY
TRBV5-5,TRBJ2-2,ASSLIGQANTGELF
TRBV2,TRBJ1-2,ASSGRGNYGYT
TRBV27,TRBJ2-1,ASSPSSTGRVYNEQF
TRBV15,TRBJ1-5,ATSSTGTGAYNQPQH
TRBV6-2/TRBV6-3,TRBJ2-5,ASSPGGNQETQY
TRBV6-5,TRBJ2-1,ASRPGLAYNEQF
TRBV28,TRBJ2-2,ASSTGGTGELF
TRBV6-6,TRBJ1-2,ASCLKRTVHNYGYT
TRBV6-6,TRBJ2-1,ASRTGFEQF
TRBV5-1,TRBJ2-1,ASSLAGTDYNEQF
TRBV9,TRBJ2-5,ASSVGYGGRAAETQY
TRBV6-2/TRBV6-3,TRBJ1-5,ASSYSLSNQPQH
TRBV4-2,TRBJ2-5,ASSPIIRDKHQETQY
TRBV2,TRBJ2-3,ASSPGTGFGTQY
TRBV4-1,TRBJ2-3,ASSQQQTSGGRDTQY
TRBV6-5,TRBJ2-2,AGGGTSDSGELF
TRBV13,TRBJ1-2,ASSLRGEGIRANGYT
TRBV7-2,TRBJ2-1,ASSSSGGLYNEQF
TRBV10-2,TRBJ1-2,ASSERGYGYT
TRBV6-5,TRBJ2-7,ASSWDRGPTYEQY
TRBV5-6,TRBJ1-3,ASSFGGQPEGNTIY
TRBV29-1,TRBJ2-1,SVSTSGASNEQF
TRBV18,TRBJ1-2,ASSLDRGFYGYT
TRBV18,TRBJ2-5,ASSAREGRKTRTQY
TRBV19,TRBJ1-6,ASTEGADNSPLH
TRBV3-1/TRBV3-2,TRBJ1-2,ASSHRTGFLGYT
TRBV6-2/TRBV6-3,TRBJ2-1,ASSLRPQRGPPYNEQF
TRBV25-1,TRBJ1-1,ASSESRTGSTEAF
TRBV10-2,TRBJ2-1,ASSGMNTEQF
TRBV4-2,TRBJ2-7,ASSRSTSGGISYEQY
TRBV10-3,TRBJ2-3,AISSFTGTSKGNTDTQY
TRBV24-1,TRBJ1-1,ATSSGWATEAF
TRBV4-3,TRBJ1-1,ASSQRASTEAF
TRBV30,TRBJ2-1,AGEGNSHLTDNEQF
TRBV2,TRBJ2-3,ASSETYRTDTQY
TRBV7-2,TRBJ1-2,ASSLSGSLGGGYT
TRBV19,TRBJ2-7,ASSIEDRVYEQY
TRBV7-8,TRBJ1-4,ASTHGGANEKLF
TRBV7-8,TRBJ2-5,ASITLSRGQETQY
TRBV11-2,TRBJ1-3,ASSLGQAGNTIY
TRBV3-1/TRBV3-2,TRBJ2-7,ASSLQLAGGEQY